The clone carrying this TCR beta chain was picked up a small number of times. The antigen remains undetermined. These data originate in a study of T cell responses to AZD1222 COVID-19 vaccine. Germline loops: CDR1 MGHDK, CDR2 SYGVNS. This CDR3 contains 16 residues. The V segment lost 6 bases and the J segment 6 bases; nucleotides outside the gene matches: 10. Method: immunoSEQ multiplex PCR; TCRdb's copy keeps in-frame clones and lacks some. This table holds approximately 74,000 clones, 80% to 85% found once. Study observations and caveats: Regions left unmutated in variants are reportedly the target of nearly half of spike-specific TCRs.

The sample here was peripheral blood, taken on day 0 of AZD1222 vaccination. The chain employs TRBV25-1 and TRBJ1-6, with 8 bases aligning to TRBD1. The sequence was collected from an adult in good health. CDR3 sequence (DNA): TGTGCCAGCAGACTCGGGACAGGAGGGGCTAATTCACCCCTCCACTTT. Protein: CASRLGTGGANSPLHF.